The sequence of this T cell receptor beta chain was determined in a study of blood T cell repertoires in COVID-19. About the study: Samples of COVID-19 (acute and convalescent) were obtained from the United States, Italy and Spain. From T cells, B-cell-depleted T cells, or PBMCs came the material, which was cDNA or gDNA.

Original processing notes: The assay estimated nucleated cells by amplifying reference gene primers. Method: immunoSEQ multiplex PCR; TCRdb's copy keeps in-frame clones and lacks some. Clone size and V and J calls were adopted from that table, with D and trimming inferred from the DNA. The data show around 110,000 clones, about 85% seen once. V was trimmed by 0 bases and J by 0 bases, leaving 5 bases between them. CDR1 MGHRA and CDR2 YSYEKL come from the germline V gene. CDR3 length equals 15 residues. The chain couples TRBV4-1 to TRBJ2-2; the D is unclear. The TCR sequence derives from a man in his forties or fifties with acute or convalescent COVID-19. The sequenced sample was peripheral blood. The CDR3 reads CASSQDYTNTGELFF. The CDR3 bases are TGCGCCAGCAGCCAAGATTATACGAACACCGGGGAGCTGTTTTTT.